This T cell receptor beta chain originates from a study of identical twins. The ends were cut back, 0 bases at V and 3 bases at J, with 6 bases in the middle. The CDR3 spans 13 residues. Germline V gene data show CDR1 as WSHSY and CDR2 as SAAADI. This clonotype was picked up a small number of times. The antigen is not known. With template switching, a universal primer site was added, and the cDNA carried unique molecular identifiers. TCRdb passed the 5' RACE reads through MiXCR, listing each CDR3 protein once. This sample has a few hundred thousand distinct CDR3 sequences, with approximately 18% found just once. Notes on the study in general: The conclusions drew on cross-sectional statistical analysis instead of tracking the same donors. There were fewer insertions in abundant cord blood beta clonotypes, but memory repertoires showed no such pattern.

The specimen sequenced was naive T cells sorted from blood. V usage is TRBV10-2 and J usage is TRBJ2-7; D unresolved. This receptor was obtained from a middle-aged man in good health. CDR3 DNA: TGCGCCAGCAGTGAGTCTTACAGCTACGAGCAGTACTTC. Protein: CASSESYSYEQYF.